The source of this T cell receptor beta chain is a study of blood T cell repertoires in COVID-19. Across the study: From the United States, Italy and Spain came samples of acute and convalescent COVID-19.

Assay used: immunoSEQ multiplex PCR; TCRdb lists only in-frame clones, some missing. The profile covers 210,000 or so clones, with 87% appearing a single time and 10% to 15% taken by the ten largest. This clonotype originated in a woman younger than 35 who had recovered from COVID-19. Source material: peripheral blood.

The CDR3 loop reads CASSPHRVNTGELFF. The CDR3 DNA is TGTGCCAGCAGCCCGCACAGGGTTAACACCGGGGAGCTGTTTTTT. J is TRBJ2-2 and V is TRBV7-7, with D tentatively TRBD1 (6 bases). The CDR3 runs to 15 residues. From germline, CDR1 is SSHAT and CDR2 FNYEAQ (reference sequence). V lost 5 bases and J 2 bases, leaving 12 bases between the germline ends.